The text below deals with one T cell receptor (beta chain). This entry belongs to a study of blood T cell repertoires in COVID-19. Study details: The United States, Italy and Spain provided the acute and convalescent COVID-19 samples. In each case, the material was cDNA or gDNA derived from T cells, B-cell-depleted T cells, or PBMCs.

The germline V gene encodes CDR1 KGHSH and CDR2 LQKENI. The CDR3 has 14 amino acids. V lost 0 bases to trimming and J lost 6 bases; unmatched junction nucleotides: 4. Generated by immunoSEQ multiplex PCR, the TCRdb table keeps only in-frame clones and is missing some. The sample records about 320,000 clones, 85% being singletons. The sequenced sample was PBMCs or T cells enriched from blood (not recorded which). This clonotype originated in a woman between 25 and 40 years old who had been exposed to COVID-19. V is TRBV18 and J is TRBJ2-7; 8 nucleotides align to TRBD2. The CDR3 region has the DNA TGTGCCAGCTCACCACCGGGACTAGTCGGCGAGCAGTACTTC. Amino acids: CASSPPGLVGEQYF.